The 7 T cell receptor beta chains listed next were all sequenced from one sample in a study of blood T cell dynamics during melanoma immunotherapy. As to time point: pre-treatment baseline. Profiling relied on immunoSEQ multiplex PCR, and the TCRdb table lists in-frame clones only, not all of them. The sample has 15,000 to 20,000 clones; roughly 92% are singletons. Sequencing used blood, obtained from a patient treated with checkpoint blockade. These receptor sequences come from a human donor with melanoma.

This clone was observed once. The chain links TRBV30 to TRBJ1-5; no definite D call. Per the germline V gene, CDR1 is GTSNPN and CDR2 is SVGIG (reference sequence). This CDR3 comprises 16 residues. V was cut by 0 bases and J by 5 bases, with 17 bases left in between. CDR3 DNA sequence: TGTGCCTGGAGTGTTGGGCATTCGATCTACCATCAGCCCCAGCATTTT. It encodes CAWSVGHSIYHQPQHF. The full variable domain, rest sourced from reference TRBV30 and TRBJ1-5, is SQTIHQWPATLVQPVGSPLSLECTVEGTSNPNLYWYRQAAGRGLQLLFYSVGIGQISSEVPQNLSASRPQDRQFILSSKKLLLSDSGFYLCAWSVGHSIYHQPQHFGDGTRLSIL.

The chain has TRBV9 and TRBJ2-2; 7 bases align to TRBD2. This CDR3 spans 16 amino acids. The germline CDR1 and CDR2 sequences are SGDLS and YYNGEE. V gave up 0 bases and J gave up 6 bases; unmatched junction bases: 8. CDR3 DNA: TGTGCCAGCAGCGTAGGGGGCGGGAGTAATGCCGGGGAGCTGTTTTTT. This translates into CASSVGGGSNAGELFF.

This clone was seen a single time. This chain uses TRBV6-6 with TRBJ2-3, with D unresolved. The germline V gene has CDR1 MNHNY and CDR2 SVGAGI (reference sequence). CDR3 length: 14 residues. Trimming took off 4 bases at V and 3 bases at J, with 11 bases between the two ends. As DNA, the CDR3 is TGTGCCAGCAGTTCGGTCAGCACAACAGATACGCAGTATTTT. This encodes CASSSVSTTDTQYF.

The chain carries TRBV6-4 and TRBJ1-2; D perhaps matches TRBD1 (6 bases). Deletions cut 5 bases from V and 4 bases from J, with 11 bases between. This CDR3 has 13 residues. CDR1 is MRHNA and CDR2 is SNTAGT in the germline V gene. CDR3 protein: CASSTRGGYGYTF. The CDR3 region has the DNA TGTGCCAGCAGTACCAGGGGAGGCTATGGCTACACCTTC.

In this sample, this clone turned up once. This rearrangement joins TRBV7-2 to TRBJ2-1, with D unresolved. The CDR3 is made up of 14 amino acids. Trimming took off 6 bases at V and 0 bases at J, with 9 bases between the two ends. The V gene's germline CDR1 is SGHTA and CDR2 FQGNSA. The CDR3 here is CASRSDSSYNEQFF. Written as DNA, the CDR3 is TGTGCCAGCAGGAGCGATAGCTCCTACAATGAGCAGTTCTTC.

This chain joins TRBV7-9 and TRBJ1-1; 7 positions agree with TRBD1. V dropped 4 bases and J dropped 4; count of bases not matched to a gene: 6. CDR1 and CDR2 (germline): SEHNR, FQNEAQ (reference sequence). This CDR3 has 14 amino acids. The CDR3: CASSSRQGSTEAFF. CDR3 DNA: TGTGCCAGCAGCTCGCGACAGGGTAGCACTGAAGCTTTCTTT.

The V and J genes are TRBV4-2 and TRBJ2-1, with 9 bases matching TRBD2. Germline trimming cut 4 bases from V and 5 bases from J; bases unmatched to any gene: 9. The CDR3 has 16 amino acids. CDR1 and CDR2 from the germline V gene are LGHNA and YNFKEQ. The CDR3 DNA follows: TGTGCCAGCAGCCCCACGGGAATAGCGGGGGACAATGAGCAGTTCTTC. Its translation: CASSPTGIAGDNEQFF.